A single T cell receptor beta chain is shown here with its context. These data originate in a study of shared T cell receptors in the human thymus. Measured with immunoSEQ multiplex PCR; TCRdb has only the in-frame clones, and not every one. This sample yields approximately 660,000 clones, of which approximately 87% are seen a single time; 0.01% belongs to the top ten. This same sample was also part of a study on human thymus T cells. That work states: Thymus was obtained from resections taken during corrective heart surgery.

The sequence was obtained from a boy younger than two with a congenital heart defect. Material for sequencing was thymocytes.

In DNA, the CDR3 is TGTGCCAGCAGCAAAGAAAGGGAGGGGCGGACTGAAGCTTTCTTT. Protein: CASSKEREGRTEAFF. This chain connects TRBV21-1 to TRBJ1-1. TRBV21-1 is flagged as a pseudogene. This CDR3 has 15 amino acids.